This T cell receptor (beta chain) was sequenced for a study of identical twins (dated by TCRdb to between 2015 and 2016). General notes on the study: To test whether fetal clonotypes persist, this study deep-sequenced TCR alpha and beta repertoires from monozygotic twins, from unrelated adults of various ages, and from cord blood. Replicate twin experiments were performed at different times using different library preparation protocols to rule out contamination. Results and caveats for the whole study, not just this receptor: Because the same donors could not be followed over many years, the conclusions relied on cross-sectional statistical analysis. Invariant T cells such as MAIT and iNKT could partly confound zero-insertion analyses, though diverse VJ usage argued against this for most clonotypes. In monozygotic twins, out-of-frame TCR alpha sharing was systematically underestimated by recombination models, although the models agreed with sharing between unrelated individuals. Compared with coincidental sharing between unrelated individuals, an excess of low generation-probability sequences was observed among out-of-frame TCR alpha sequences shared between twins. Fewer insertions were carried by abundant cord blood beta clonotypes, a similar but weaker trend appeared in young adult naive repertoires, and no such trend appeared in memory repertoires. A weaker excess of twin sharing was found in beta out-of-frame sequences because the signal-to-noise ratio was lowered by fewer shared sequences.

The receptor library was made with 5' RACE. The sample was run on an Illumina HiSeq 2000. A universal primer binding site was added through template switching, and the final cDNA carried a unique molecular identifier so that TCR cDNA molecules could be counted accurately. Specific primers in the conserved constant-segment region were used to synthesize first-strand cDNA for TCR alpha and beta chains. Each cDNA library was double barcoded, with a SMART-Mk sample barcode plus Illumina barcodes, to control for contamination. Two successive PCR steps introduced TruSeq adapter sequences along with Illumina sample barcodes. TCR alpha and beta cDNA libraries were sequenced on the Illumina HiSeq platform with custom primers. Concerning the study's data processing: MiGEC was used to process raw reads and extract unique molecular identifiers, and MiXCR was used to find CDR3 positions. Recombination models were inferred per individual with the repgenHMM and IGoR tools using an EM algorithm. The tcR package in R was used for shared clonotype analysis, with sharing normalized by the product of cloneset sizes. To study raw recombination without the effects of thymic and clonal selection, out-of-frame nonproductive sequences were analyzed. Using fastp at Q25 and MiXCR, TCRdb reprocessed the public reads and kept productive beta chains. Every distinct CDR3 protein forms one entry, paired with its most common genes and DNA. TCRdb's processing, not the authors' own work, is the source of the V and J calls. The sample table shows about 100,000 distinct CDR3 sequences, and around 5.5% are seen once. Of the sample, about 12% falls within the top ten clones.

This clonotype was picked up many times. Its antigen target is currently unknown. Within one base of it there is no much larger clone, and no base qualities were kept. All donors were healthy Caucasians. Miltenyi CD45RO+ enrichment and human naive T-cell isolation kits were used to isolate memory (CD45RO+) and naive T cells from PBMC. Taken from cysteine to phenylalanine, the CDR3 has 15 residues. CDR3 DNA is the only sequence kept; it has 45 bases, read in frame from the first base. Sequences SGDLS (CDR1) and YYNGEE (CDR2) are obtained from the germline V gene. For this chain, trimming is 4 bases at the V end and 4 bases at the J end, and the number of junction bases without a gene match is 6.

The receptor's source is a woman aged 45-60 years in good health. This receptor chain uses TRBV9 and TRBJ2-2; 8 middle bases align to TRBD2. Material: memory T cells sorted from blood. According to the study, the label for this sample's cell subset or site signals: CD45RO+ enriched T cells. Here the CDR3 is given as CASSTGLGLTGELFF. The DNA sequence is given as TGTGCCAGCAGCACGGGACTAGGACTCACCGGGGAGCTGTTTTTT.